The entry below gives a single T cell receptor beta chain sequence along with its context. Genomic DNA came from blood regulatory T cells gated CD4+ CD25-high CD127-low. The protocol was immunoSEQ multiplex PCR, while the TCRdb copy is restricted to in-frame clones and leaves out a portion. The sample carries about 20,000 clones, approximately 90% recorded once. The data are from a study of regulatory and conventional T cells in RAG deficiency. From germline, CDR1 is SGDLS and CDR2 YYNGEE. Trimming removed 0 bases at V and 3 bases at J, with 13 bases between. The length of the CDR3 is 15 residues. This same sample was also taken into another study, of regulatory T cells. This second study notes: The primer mix had 52 TRBV and 13 TRBJ primers.

The chain links TRBV9 to TRBJ2-7; possible D gene TRBD1, 6 bases. Sequencing was performed on Tregs sorted from blood. This sequence was found in a human donor in good health. For the CDR3, the DNA is TGTGCCAGCAGCGTAGGTGGACAGCCTCTCTACGAGCAGTACTTC. Protein: CASSVGGQPLYEQYF.